This passage covers 17 T cell receptor beta chains from one sample sequenced in a study of blood T cell repertoires in COVID-19. Generated by immunoSEQ multiplex PCR, the TCRdb table keeps only in-frame clones and is missing some. This table has approximately 75,000 clones, 65% to 90% appearing once. The sequencing sample was made of peripheral blood. The receptor set was obtained from a man aged 25 to 40 with COVID-19, enrolled during active disease.

V is TRBV7-8 and J is TRBJ2-4; weak D call: TRBD1 (5 bases). Germline loops: CDR1 SGHVS, CDR2 FQNEAQ. The CDR3 extends over 14 amino acids. V was trimmed by 5 bases and J by 7 bases, leaving 15 bases between them. The CDR3 spells CASSLGAGYNIQYF. The DNA of the CDR3 is TGTGCCAGCAGCCTTGGAGCAGGGTACAACATTCAGTACTTC.

The chain recombines TRBV27 with TRBJ1-3, with a possible D match to TRBD1 (5 bases). Trimming took 6 bases from V and 0 from J, leaving 6 bases between them. The CDR3 has 13 residues. Germline CDR1 is MNHEY and CDR2 is SMNVEV (reference sequence). The CDR3 bases are TGTGCCAGCAGAGGACACTCTGGAAACACCATATATTTT. Its translation: CASRGHSGNTIYF.

The gene calls are TRBV4-2 and TRBJ2-7, with unresolved D. The CDR3 runs 13 residues. The germline CDR1 and CDR2 sequences are LGHNA and YNFKEQ. V was clipped by 0 bases and J by 6 bases, with 9 bases between them. The CDR3 sequence is CASSQDPGSEQYF. CDR3 DNA: TGTGCCAGCAGCCAAGATCCAGGATCCGAGCAGTACTTC.

This chain links TRBV7-2 with TRBJ2-3; D unclear. From germline, CDR1 is SGHTA and CDR2 FQGNSA. This CDR3 contains 13 residues. V was trimmed by 5 bases and J by 0 bases, leaving 6 bases between them. CDR3 sequence reads: CASSPYSTDTQYF. The CDR3, as DNA: TGTGCCAGCAGCCCCTATAGCACAGATACGCAGTATTTT.

CDR3 sequence (DNA): TGTGCCAGCAGCAAAGGGGGAGGACTAGCCAAAAACATTCAGTACTTC. Its protein product is CASSKGGGLAKNIQYF. The chain employs TRBV21-1 and TRBJ2-4; the tabulated D call, TRBD2, remains unverified against the DNA. TRBV21-1 is noted as a pseudogene. The CDR3 has 16 amino acids.

The chain is built from TRBV28 and TRBJ2-7; D is ambiguous. CDR3 size: 14 residues. The V gene lost 2 bases and the J gene lost 6 bases, with 14 bases spanning the gap. Germline CDR1 MDHEN, CDR2 SYDVKM. For the CDR3, the DNA is TGTGCCAGCAGTTTAGTACAGCCACCCTCCGAGCAGTACTTC. This sequence encodes CASSLVQPPSEQYF.

The chain combines TRBV5-8 with TRBJ2-3, with D possibly being TRBD1 (6 bases). The CDR3 runs to 14 residues. V shed 4 bases and J shed 2 bases, with 11 bases lying between them. Germline V lookup: CDR1 SGHTS, CDR2 YDEGEE. The CDR3 spells CASSPHRATDTQYF. The CDR3 nucleotides are TGTGCCAGCAGCCCCCACAGGGCCACAGATACGCAGTATTTT. Full variable domain (outside the CDR3, taken from reference TRBV5-8 and TRBJ2-3): EAGVTQSPTHLIKTRGQQATLRCSPISGHTSVYWYQQALGLGLQFLLWYDEGEERNRGNFPPRFSGRQFPNYSSELNVNALELEDSALYLCASSPHRATDTQYFGPGTRLTVL.

The chain recombines TRBV6-5 with TRBJ1-5; no reliable D call. Germline lookup yields CDR1 MNHEY and CDR2 SVGAGI. V lost 4 bases and J lost 5, with 18 bases in between. There are 16 residues in the CDR3. The CDR3, as DNA: TGTGCCAGCAGTTCCTCGGAGGATTGGGCGGATCAGCCCCAGCATTTT. Translating gives CASSSSEDWADQPQHF.

V gene TRBV29-1 combines with J gene TRBJ2-7; 10 bases map to TRBD1. The CDR3 sequence is 16 residues long. Germline V gene data show CDR1 as SQVTM and CDR2 as ANQGSEA. J lost 3 bases, V lost 5 bases, and 13 bases had no gene match. The CDR3 DNA reads TGCAGCGTTCACCTTCGACAGGGGGCCAGCCTCTACGAGCAGTACTTC. It specifies CSVHLRQGASLYEQYF.

This rearrangement joins TRBV7-2 to TRBJ2-6, with TRBD2 identical over 14 bases. CDR1 is SGHTA, CDR2 FQGNSA, per germline. CDR3 size: 18 residues. V dropped 5 bases and J dropped 2; count of bases not matched to a gene: 5. The CDR3 is CASSPGLAGDAGANVLTF. The DNA of the CDR3 is TGTGCCAGCAGCCCGGGACTAGCGGGAGACGCTGGGGCCAACGTCCTGACTTTC. Full variable domain (remainder filled in from reference TRBV7-2 and TRBJ2-6): GAGVSQSPSNKVTEKGKDVELRCDPISGHTALYWYRQSLGQGLEFLIYFQGNSAPDKSGLPSDRFSAERTGGSVSTLTIQRTQQEDSAVYLCASSPGLAGDAGANVLTFGAGSRLTVL.

V is TRBV7-9 and J is TRBJ2-7; 7 nucleotides agree with TRBD2. The CDR3 runs 15 residues. CDR1 and CDR2 (germline): SEHNR, FQNEAQ (reference sequence). V gave up 5 bases and J gave up 4 bases; unmatched junction bases: 11. CDR3 nucleotide sequence: TGTGCCAGCAGCGAAGGTCGGGACTACCAATACGAGCAGTACTTC. Its translation: CASSEGRDYQYEQYF.

This clone was found once. The CDR3: CSVEDGLAGATDTQYF. In DNA form, the CDR3 reads TGCAGCGTTGAAGATGGGCTAGCGGGAGCCACAGATACGCAGTATTTT. The J gene is TRBJ2-3, the V gene TRBV29-1, with 10 bases fitting TRBD2. J was trimmed by 2 bases and V by 0 bases; bases with no gene match: 5. The length of the CDR3 is 16 residues. Germline V gene sequence: CDR1 SQVTM, CDR2 ANQGSEA.

In this sample, this clone turned up a few times. The sample contains more than one DNA sequence encoding this CDR3. This sequence joins TRBV27 and TRBJ2-3; D call uncertain. The germline V gene encodes CDR1 MNHEY and CDR2 SMNVEV (reference sequence). V was shortened by 4 bases and J by 1 base, with 6 bases between the two germline ends. CDR3 size: 13 residues. The CDR3 protein is CASSYQGTDTQYF. The CDR3 bases are TGTGCCAGCAGTTATCAGGGCACAGATACGCAGTATTTT.

There are a few counts of this clone. The chain recombines TRBV28 with TRBJ2-7; D possibly corresponds to TRBD2 (5 bases). There are 13 residues in the CDR3. CDR1 MDHEN and CDR2 SYDVKM come from the germline V gene. Trimming removed 6 bases at V and 3 bases at J, with 12 bases between. The CDR3: CASRKTGIYEQYF. As DNA, the CDR3 is TGTGCCAGCAGAAAAACCGGGATCTACGAGCAGTACTTC. Complete variable domain (other parts from reference TRBV28 and TRBJ2-7): DVKVTQSSRYLVKRTGEKVFLECVQDMDHENMFWYRQDPGLGLRLIYFSYDVKMKEKGDIPEGYSVSREKKERFSLILESASTNQTSMYLCASRKTGIYEQYFGPGTRLTVT.

The chain has TRBV24-1 and TRBJ1-2; 11 bases agree with TRBD1. The CDR3 runs to 20 residues. Germline-derived CDR1 and CDR2 are KGHDR and SFDVKD. The V gene end was trimmed by 1 base and the J gene end by 1 base; junction bases not matched to a gene: 13. The CDR3 DNA follows: TGTGCCACCAGTGATTTAATATTTAGGACAGGGGGCGCGGTTAACTATGGCTACACCTTC. It is translated as CATSDLIFRTGGAVNYGYTF.

The V and J genes are TRBV6-6 and TRBJ1-1; possibly TRBD1 for D (5 bases). V was pared by 6 bases and J by 1 base, with 9 bases between. Germline V gene data show CDR1 as MNHNY and CDR2 as SVGAGI (reference sequence). The CDR3 runs to 13 residues. CDR3 in DNA: TGTGCCAGCAGACAGGACGGGAACACTGAAGCTTTCTTT. Protein sequence: CASRQDGNTEAFF.

V is TRBV3-1 (or the pseudogene TRBV3-2) and J is TRBJ1-5; D possibly corresponds to TRBD1 (5 bases). Trimming took 2 bases from V and 10 from J, leaving 12 bases between them. Germline CDR1 reads LGHDT; CDR2 reads YNNKEL (reference sequence). The CDR3 is made up of 13 amino acids. The CDR3 is CASSQRGRSPQHF. CDR3 DNA sequence: TGTGCCAGCAGCCAAAGGGGCAGGTCACCCCAGCATTTT.